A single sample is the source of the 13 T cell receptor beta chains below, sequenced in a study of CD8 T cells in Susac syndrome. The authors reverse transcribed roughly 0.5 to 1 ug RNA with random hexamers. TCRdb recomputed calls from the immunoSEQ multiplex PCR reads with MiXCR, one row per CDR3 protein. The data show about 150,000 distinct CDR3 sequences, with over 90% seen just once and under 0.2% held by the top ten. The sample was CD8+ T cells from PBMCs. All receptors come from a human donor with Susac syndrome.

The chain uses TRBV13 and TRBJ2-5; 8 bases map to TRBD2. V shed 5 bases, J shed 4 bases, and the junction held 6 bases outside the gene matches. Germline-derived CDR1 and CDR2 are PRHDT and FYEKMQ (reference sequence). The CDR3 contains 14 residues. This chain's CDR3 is CASSEGLGGETQYF. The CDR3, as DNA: TGTGCCAGCAGCGAGGGACTAGGTGGAGAGACCCAGTACTTC. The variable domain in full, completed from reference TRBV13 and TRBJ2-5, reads AAGVIQSPRHLIKEKRETATLKCYPIPRHDTVYWYQQGPGQDPQFLISFYEKMQSDKGSIPDRFSAQQFSDYHSELNMSSLELGDSALYFCASSEGLGGETQYFGPGTRLLVL.

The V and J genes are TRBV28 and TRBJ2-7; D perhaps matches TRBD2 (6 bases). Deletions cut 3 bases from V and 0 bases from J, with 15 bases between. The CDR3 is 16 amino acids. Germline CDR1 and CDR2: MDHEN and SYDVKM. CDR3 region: CASSFWGAGSSYEQYF. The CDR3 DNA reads TGTGCCAGCAGTTTTTGGGGTGCGGGGTCCTCCTACGAGCAGTACTTC.

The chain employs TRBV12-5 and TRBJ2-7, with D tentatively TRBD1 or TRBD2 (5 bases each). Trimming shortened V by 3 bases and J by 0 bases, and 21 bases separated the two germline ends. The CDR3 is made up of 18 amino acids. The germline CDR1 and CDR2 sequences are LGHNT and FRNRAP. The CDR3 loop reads CASGFETSGTQSSYEQYF. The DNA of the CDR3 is TGTGCTAGTGGTTTTGAAACGTCCGGGACGCAGAGCTCCTACGAGCAGTACTTC.

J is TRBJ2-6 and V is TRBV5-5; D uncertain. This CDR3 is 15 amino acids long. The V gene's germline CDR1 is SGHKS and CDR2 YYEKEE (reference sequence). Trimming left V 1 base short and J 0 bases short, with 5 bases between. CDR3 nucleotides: TGTGCCAGCAGCTTGAGGATCTCTGGGGCCAACGTCCTGACTTTC. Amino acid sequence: CASSLRISGANVLTF.

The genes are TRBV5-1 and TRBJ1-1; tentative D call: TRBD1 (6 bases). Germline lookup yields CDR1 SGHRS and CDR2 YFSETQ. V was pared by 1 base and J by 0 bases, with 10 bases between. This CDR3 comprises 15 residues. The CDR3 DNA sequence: TGCGCCAGCAGCTTGAATAGGGGGATGAACACTGAAGCTTTCTTT. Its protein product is CASSLNRGMNTEAFF. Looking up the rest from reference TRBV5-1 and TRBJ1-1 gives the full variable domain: KAGVTQTPRYLIKTRGQQVTLSCSPISGHRSVSWYQQTPGQGLQFLFEYFSETQRNKGNFPGRFSGRQFSNSRSEMNVSTLELGDSALYLCASSLNRGMNTEAFFGQGTRLTVV.

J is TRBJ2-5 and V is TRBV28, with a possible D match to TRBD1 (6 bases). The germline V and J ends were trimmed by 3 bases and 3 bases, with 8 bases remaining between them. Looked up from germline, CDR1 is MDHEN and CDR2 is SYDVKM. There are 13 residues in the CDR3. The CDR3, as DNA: TGTGCCAGCAGTTTCTCAGGGGAAGAGACCCAGTACTTC. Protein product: CASSFSGEETQYF. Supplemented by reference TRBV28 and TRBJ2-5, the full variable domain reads DVKVTQSSRYLVKRTGEKVFLECVQDMDHENMFWYRQDPGLGLRLIYFSYDVKMKEKGDIPEGYSVSREKKERFSLILESASTNQTSMYLCASSFSGEETQYFGPGTRLLVL.

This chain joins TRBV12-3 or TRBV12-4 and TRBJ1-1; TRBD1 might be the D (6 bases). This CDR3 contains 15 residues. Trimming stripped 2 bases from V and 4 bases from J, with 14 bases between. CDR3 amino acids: CASSLLPEGGTEAFF. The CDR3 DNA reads TGTGCCAGCAGTTTATTGCCGGAAGGGGGCACTGAAGCTTTCTTT.

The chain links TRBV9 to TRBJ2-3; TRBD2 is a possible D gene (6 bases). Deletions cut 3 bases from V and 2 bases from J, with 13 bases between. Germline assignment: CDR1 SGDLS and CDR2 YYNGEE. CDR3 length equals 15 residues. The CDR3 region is CASSAGSGTTDTQYF. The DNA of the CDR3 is TGTGCCAGCAGCGCAGGTAGCGGTACCACAGATACGCAGTATTTT.

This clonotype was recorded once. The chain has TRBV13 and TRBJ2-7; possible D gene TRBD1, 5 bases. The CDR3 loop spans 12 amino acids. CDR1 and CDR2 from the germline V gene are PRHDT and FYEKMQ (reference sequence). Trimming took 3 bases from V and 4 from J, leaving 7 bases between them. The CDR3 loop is CASSFTGYEQYF. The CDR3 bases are TGTGCCAGCAGCTTTACAGGTTACGAGCAGTACTTC.

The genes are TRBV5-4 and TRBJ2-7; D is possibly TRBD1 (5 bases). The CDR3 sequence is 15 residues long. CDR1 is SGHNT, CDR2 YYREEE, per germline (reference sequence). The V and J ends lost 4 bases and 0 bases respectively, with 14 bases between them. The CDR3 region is CASSLLTEFSYEQYF. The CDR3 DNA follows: TGTGCCAGCAGCCTCCTGACAGAGTTCTCCTACGAGCAGTACTTC.

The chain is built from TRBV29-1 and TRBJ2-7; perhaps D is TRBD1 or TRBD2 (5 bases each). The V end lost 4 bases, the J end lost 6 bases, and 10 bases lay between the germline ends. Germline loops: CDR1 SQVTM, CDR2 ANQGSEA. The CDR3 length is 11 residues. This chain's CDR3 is CSVGDPAEQYF. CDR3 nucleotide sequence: TGCAGCGTTGGGGACCCGGCCGAGCAGTACTTC.

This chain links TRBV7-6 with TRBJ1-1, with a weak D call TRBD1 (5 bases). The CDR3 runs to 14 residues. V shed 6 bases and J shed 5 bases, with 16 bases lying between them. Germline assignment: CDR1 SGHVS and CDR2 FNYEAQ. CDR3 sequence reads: CASSSDSGGTEAFF. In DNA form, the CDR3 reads TGTGCCAGCAGTTCCGACAGCGGGGGGACTGAAGCTTTCTTT.

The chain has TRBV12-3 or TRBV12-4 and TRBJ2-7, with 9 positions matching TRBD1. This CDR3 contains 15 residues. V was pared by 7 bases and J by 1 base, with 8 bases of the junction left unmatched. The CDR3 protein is CASTLGQGMSYEQYF. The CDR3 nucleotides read TGTGCCAGCACCCTCGGACAGGGGATGTCCTACGAGCAGTACTTC.